This T cell receptor beta chain was captured in a study of early T cells in non-severe SARS-CoV-2 infection. Background on the study: Alpha and beta chains were unpaired, from unsorted whole-blood bulk RNA.

From the 5' RACE reads, TCRdb called clonotypes with MiXCR, one entry per CDR3 protein. The sample lists tens of thousands of distinct CDR3 sequences; roughly 6% were seen once. The V and J ends lost 4 bases and 7 bases respectively, with 8 bases between them. The CDR3 covers 12 residues. Germline CDR1 is MGHDK and CDR2 is SYGVNS. The sequenced sample consisted of whole blood. V usage is TRBV25-1 and J usage is TRBJ1-5; D remains ambiguous. This clonotype originated in an adult who was a healthcare worker with PCR-confirmed SARS-CoV-2 infection or an uninfected control (not recorded which). Here the CDR3 DNA reads TGTGCCAGCAGTGTTTCGGGACAGCCCCAGCATTTT. As protein: CASSVSGQPQHF.